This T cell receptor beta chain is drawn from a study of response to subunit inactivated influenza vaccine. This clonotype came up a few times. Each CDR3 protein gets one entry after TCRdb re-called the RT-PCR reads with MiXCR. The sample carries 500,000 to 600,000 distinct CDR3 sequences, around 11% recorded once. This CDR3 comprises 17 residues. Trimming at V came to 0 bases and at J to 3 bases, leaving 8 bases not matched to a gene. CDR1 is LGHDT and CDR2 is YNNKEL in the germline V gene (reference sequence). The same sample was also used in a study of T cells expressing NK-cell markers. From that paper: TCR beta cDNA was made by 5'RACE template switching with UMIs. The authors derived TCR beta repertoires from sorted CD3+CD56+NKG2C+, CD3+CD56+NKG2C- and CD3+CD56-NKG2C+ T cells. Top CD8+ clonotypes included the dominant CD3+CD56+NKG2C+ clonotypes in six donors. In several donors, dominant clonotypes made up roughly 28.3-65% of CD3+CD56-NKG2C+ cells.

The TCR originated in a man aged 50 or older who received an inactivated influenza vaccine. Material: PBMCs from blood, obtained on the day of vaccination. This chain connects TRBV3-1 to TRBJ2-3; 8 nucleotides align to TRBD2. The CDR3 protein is CASSQDPRAGATDTQYF. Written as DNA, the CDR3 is TGTGCCAGCAGCCAAGATCCTCGAGCGGGAGCAACAGATACGCAGTATTTT.